The next 8 T cell receptor beta chains were all read from a single sample in a study of cytomegalovirus exposure and HLA in healthy donors. Researchers ran the PCR with 60 Vbeta and 13 Jbeta primers. Here immunoSEQ multiplex PCR was the method, and the copy in TCRdb shows in-frame clones only, minus some. Of more than 95,000 clones listed, 80% are singletons. Sequencing used PBMCs. The source of these receptors is a man aged 25 to 40 in good health and CMV-seropositive.

This sequence joins TRBV9 and TRBJ1-1, with TRBD1 identical over 8 bases. Per the germline V gene, CDR1 is SGDLS and CDR2 is YYNGEE. The CDR3 is made up of 14 amino acids. J gave up 5 bases and V 3 bases, and 6 bases lay outside the gene matches. The CDR3 nucleotides read TGTGCCAGCAGCGCCAGACAGGGGAAGACTGAAGCTTTCTTT. Residues: CASSARQGKTEAFF.

The chain is built from TRBV29-1 and TRBJ1-1, with TRBD1 as a possible D gene (5 bases). The CDR3 runs 13 residues. V lost 4 bases to trimming and J lost 2 bases, with 11 bases between them. CDR1 and CDR2 (germline): SQVTM, ANQGSEA. The CDR3 DNA sequence: TGCAGCGTTGCCAAGACAGTTAACACTGAAGCTTTCTTT. The encoded protein is CSVAKTVNTEAFF.

The chain is built from TRBV5-5 and TRBJ1-5, with 7 positions matching TRBD1. The CDR3 extends over 16 amino acids. Looked up from germline, CDR1 is SGHKS and CDR2 is YYEKEE (reference sequence). The ends lost 3 bases at V and 2 bases at J; junction bases unmatched: 8. The CDR3 loop is CASSSTGVNGNQPQHF. The CDR3 DNA follows: TGTGCCAGCAGCTCTACAGGGGTTAATGGCAATCAGCCCCAGCATTTT.

There are a few counts of this clone. This chain links TRBV14 with TRBJ2-7; D not resolved. Germline-derived CDR1 and CDR2 are SGHDN and FVKESK. With 1 base removed from V and 6 bases from J, the gap between germline ends came to 4 bases. CDR3 size: 11 residues. The CDR3 DNA reads TGTGCCAGCAGCCAAGGGGCCGAGCAGTACTTC. This gives the protein CASSQGAEQYF.

This clone was seen only once. This chain joins TRBV7-6 and TRBJ2-2; tentatively, D is TRBD1 (5 bases). The CDR3 extends over 14 amino acids. Trimming took off 1 base at V and 7 bases at J, with 10 bases between the two ends. Germline V gene lookup returns CDR1 SGHVS and CDR2 FNYEAQ. The CDR3 protein is CASSLEKGFGELFF. The CDR3 DNA is TGTGCCAGCAGCTTAGAGAAGGGGTTCGGGGAGCTGTTTTTT.

V usage is TRBV5-1 and J usage is TRBJ2-2, with 8 bases lining up with TRBD1. The CDR3 runs to 16 residues. CDR1 SGHRS and CDR2 YFSETQ come from the germline V gene. The V gene end was trimmed by 2 bases and the J gene end by 5 bases; junction bases not matched to a gene: 8. DNA of the CDR3: TGCGCCAGCAGCTTCCGGACAGGGCGAGATACCGGGGAGCTGTTTTTT. Its translation: CASSFRTGRDTGELFF.

J is TRBJ2-7 and V is TRBV7-6, with 8 bases aligning to TRBD1. V trimming: 5 bases; J trimming: 5 bases; junction bases outside the gene matches: 11. The germline CDR1 and CDR2 sequences are SGHVS and FNYEAQ. The CDR3 contains 15 residues. This CDR3 reads CASSLPFGQGNEQYF. In nucleotides, the CDR3 is TGTGCCAGCAGCCTACCCTTTGGACAGGGAAACGAGCAGTACTTC.

This chain links TRBV19 with TRBJ1-5; 7 bases align to TRBD1. Germline V gene lookup returns CDR1 LNHDA and CDR2 SQIVND (reference sequence). The CDR3 is 14 amino acids. Trimming cost V 10 bases and J 7 bases; bases outside gene matches: 13. CDR3 sequence: CATHRRQGGQPQHF. The CDR3 nucleotides are TGTGCCACTCACAGGAGACAGGGCGGGCAGCCCCAGCATTTT.